This record concerns one T cell receptor beta chain sequence. Its antigen is unknown. This sample is part of a study of T cell responses to AZD1222 COVID-19 vaccine. Study-wide findings and caveats: The sample set comprised mostly white British donors with more females, and clonal diversity was possibly underestimated.

Trimming removed 3 bases from V and 1 base from J, with 12 bases in between. The germline CDR1 and CDR2 sequences are SEHNR and FQNEAQ (reference sequence). CDR3 length: 15 amino acids. Clones were sequenced by immunoSEQ multiplex PCR, and TCRdb holds only the in-frame ones, with some missing. The sample shows approximately 110,000 clones, approximately 90% of them seen only once. The chain is built from TRBV7-9 and TRBJ1-1; D is undetermined. The sequence was collected from an adult in good health. Source: peripheral blood, taken on day 0 of AZD1222 vaccination. The CDR3 loop is CASSLGPWKNTEAFF. CDR3 sequence (DNA): TGTGCCAGCAGCTTGGGTCCCTGGAAGAACACTGAAGCTTTCTTT.